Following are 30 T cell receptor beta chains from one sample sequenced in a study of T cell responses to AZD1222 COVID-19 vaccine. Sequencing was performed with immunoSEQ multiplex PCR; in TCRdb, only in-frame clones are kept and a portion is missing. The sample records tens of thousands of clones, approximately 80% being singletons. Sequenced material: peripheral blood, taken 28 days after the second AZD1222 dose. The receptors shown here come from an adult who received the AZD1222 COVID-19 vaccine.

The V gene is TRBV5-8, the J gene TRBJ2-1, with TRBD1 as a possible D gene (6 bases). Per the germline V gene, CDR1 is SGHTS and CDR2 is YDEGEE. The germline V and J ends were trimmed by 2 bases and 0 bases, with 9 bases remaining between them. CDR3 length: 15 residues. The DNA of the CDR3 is TGTGCCAGCAGCTTACAAGGGGGCTCCTACAATGAGCAGTTCTTC. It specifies CASSLQGGSYNEQFF.

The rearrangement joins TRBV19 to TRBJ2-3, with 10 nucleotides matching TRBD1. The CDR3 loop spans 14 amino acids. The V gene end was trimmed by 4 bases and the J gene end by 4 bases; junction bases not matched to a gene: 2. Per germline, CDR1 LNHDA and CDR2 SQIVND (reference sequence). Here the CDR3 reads CASSKGQGPDTQYF. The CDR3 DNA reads TGTGCCAGTAGTAAGGGACAGGGGCCAGATACGCAGTATTTT.

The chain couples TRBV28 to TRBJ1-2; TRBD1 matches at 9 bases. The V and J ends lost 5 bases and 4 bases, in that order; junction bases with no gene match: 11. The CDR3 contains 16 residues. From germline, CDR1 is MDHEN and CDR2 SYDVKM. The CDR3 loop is CASSPGDRESGYGYTF. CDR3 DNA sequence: TGTGCCAGCAGTCCTGGGGACAGGGAATCGGGCTATGGCTACACCTTC.

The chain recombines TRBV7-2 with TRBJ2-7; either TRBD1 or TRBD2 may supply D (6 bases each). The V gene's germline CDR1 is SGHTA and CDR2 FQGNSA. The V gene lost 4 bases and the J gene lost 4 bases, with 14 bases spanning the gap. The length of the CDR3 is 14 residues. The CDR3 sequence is CASSYGQSGYEQYF. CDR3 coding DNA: TGTGCCAGCAGCTATGGACAGAGCGGGTACGAGCAGTACTTC.

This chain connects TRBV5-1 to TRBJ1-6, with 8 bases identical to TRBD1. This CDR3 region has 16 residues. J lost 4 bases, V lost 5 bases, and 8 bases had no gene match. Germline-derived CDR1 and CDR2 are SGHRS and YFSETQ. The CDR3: CASSLTGDTYNSPLHF. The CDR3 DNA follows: TGCGCCAGCAGTTTGACAGGGGATACTTATAATTCACCCCTCCACTTT.

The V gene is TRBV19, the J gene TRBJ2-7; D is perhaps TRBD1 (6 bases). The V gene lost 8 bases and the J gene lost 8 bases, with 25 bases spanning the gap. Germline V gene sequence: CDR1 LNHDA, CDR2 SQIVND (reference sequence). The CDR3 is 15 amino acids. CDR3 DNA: TGTGCCAGTTCTGTACCCGGGACACTGGTTAGGCAGCAGTACTTC. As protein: CASSVPGTLVRQQYF. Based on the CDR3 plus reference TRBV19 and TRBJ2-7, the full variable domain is DGGITQSPKYLFRKEGQNVTLSCEQNLNHDAMYWYRQDPGQGLRLIYYSQIVNDFQKGDIAEGYSVSREKKESFPLTVTSAQKNPTAFYLCASSVPGTLVRQQYFGPGTRLTVT.

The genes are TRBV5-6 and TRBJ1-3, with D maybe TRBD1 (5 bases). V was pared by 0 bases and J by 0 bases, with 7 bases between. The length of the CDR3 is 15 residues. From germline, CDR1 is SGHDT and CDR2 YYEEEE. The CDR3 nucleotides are TGTGCCAGCAGCTTGGGACAGTACTCTGGAAACACCATATATTTT. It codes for CASSLGQYSGNTIYF. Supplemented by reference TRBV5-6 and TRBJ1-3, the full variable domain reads DAGVTQSPTHLIKTRGQQVTLRCSPKSGHDTVSWYQQALGQGPQFIFQYYEEEERQRGNFPDRFSGHQFPNYSSELNVNALLLGDSALYLCASSLGQYSGNTIYFGEGSWLTVV.

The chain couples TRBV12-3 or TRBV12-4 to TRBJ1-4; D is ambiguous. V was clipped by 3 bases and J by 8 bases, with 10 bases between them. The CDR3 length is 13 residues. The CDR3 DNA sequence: TGTGCCAGCAGTTTTTTGATCGGAGAAAAACTGTTTTTT. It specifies CASSFLIGEKLFF.

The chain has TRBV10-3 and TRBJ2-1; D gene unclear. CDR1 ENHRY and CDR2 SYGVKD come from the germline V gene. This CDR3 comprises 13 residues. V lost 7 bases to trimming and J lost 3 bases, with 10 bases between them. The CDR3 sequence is CAITVGSYNEQFF. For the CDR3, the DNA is TGTGCCATCACGGTCGGTAGCTACAATGAGCAGTTCTTC.

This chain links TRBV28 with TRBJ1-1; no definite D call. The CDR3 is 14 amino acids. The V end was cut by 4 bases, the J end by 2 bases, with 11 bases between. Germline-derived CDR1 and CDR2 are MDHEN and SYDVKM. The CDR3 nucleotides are TGTGCCAGCAGTTCGAGGGATGTAAACACTGAAGCTTTCTTT. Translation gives CASSSRDVNTEAFF.

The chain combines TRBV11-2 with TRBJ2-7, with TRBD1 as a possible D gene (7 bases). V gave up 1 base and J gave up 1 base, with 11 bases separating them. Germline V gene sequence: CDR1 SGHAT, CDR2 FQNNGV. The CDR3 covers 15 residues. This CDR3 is CASSLVGGQSYEQYF. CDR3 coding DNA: TGTGCCAGCAGCTTAGTGGGGGGACAGTCCTACGAGCAGTACTTC. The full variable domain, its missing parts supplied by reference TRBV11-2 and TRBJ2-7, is EAGVAQSPRYKIIEKRQSVAFWCNPISGHATLYWYQQILGQGPKLLIQFQNNGVVDDSQLPKDRFSAERLKGVDSTLKIQPAKLEDSAVYLCASSLVGGQSYEQYFGPGTRLTVT.

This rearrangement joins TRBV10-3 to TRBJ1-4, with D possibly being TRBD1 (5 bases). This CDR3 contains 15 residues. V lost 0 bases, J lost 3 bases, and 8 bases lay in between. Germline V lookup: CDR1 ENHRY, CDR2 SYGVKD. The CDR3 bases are TGTGCCATCAGTGAGTCAACAGGTTCTAATGAAAAACTGTTTTTT. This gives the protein CAISESTGSNEKLFF.

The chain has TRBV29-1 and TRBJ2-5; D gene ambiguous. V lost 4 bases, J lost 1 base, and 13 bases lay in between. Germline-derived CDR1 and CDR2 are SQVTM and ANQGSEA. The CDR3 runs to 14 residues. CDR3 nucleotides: TGCAGCGTTGGAGGCCCGACCCTCCAAGAGACCCAGTACTTC. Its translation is CSVGGPTLQETQYF.

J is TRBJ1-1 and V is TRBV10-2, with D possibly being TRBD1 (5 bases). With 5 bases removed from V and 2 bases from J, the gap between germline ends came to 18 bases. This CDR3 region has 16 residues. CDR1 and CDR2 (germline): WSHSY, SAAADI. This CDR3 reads CASSRALGDYNTEAFF. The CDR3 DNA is TGCGCCAGCAGTCGGGCGTTGGGGGATTATAACACTGAAGCTTTCTTT.

The CDR3 DNA follows: TGTGCCAGCAGGAATACAGGGGGCGTCTATGGCTACACCTTC. Its protein is CASRNTGGVYGYTF. The chain links TRBV6-5 to TRBJ1-2; 9 nucleotides align to TRBD1. From germline, CDR1 is MNHEY and CDR2 SVGAGI. The CDR3 spans 14 residues. V shed 6 bases and J 4 bases; nucleotides not matched to a gene: 6.

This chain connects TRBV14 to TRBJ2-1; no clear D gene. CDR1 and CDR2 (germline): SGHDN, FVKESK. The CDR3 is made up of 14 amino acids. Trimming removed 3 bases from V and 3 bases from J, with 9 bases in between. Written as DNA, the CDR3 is TGTGCCAGCAGCCAGACGAGTTTCTACAATGAGCAGTTCTTC. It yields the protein CASSQTSFYNEQFF.

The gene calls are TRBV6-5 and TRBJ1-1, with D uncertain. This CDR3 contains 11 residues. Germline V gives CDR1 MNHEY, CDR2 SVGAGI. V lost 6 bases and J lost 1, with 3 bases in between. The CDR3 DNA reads TGTGCCAGCAGAAAGAACACTGAAGCTTTCTTT. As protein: CASRKNTEAFF.

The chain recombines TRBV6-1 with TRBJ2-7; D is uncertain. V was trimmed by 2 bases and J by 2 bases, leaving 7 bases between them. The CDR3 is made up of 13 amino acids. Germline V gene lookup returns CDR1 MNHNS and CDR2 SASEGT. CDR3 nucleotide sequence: TGTGCCAGCAGTGAAAGAGGAGCCTACGAGCAGTACGTC. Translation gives CASSERGAYEQYV.

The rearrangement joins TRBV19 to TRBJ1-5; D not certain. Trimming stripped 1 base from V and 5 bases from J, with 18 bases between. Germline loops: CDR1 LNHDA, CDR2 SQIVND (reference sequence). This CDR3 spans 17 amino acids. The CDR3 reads CASSIGLGGNYYQPQHF. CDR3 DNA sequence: TGTGCCAGTAGTATAGGATTAGGAGGGAATTACTATCAGCCCCAGCATTTT. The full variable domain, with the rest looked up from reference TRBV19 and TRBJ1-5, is DGGITQSPKYLFRKEGQNVTLSCEQNLNHDAMYWYRQDPGQGLRLIYYSQIVNDFQKGDIAEGYSVSREKKESFPLTVTSAQKNPTAFYLCASSIGLGGNYYQPQHFGDGTRLSIL.

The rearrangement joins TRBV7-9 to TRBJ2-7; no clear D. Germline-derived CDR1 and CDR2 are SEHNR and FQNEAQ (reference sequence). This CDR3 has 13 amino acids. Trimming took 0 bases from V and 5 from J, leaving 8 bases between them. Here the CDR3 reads CASSLAPGHEQYF. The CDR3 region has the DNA TGTGCCAGCAGCTTAGCGCCTGGCCACGAGCAGTACTTC. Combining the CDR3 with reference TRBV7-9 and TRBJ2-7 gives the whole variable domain DTGVSQNPRHKITKRGQNVTFRCDPISEHNRLYWYRQTLGQGPEFLTYFQNEAQLEKSRLLSDRFSAERPKGSFSTLEIQRTEQGDSAMYLCASSLAPGHEQYFGPGTRLTVT.

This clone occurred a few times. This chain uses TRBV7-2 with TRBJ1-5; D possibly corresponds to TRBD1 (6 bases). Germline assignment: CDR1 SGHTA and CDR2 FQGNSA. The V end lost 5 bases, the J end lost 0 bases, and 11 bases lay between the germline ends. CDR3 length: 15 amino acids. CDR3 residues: CASSQRGGSNQPQHF. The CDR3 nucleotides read TGTGCCAGCAGCCAAAGGGGGGGTAGCAATCAGCCCCAGCATTTT.

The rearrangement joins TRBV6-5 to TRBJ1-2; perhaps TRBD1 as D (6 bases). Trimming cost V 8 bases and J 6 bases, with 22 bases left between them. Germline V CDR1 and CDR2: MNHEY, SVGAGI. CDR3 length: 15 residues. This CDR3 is CASPRGRGSFDGYTF. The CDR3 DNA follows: TGTGCCAGCCCAAGGGGCAGGGGTTCTTTTGATGGCTACACCTTC.

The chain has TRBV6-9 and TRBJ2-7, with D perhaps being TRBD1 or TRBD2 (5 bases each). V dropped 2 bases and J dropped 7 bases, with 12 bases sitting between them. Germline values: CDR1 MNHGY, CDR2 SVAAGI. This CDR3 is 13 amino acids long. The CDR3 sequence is CASSYQGSGEQYV. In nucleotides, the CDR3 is TGTGCCAGCAGTTATCAGGGATCGGGGGAGCAGTACGTC.

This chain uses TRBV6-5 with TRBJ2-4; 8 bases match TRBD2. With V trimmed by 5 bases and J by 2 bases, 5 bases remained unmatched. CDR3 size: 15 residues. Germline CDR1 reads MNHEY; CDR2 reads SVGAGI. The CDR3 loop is CASSSPGGPKNIQYF. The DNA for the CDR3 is TGTGCCAGCAGTAGCCCGGGGGGGCCCAAAAACATTCAGTACTTC.

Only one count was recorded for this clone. The CDR3: CASSRRGQPQHF. The CDR3 nucleotides read TGTGCCAGCAGCCGCAGGGGCCAGCCCCAGCATTTT. The V call is TRBV3-1 (or the pseudogene TRBV3-2), the J call TRBJ1-5; the D gene is possibly TRBD1 (6 bases). Trimming took off 4 bases at V and 7 bases at J, with 8 bases between the two ends. The CDR3 is 12 residues long. Per germline, CDR1 LGHDT and CDR2 YNNKEL (reference sequence).

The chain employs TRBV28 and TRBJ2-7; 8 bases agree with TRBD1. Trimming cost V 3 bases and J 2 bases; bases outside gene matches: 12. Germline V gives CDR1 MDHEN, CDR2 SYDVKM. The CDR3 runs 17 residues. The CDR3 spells CASSLDRVQVSAYEQYF. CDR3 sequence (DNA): TGTGCCAGCAGTTTGGACAGGGTCCAGGTCTCGGCCTACGAGCAGTACTTC.

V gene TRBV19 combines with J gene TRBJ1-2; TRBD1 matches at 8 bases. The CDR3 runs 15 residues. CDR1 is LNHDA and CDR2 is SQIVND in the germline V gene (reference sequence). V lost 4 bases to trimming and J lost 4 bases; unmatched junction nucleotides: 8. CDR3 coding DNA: TGTGCCAGTAGTACCCAACCTGGACAGGGCTATGGCTACACCTTC. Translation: CASSTQPGQGYGYTF.

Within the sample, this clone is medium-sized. The CDR3 loop is CASSPMTDNTEAFF. CDR3 bases: TGTGCCAGCAGTCCCATGACCGATAACACTGAAGCTTTCTTT. J is TRBJ1-1 and V is TRBV6-5, with D uncertain. V shed 5 bases and J shed 2 bases, with 12 bases lying between them. Germline V gives CDR1 MNHEY, CDR2 SVGAGI. This CDR3 has 14 residues.

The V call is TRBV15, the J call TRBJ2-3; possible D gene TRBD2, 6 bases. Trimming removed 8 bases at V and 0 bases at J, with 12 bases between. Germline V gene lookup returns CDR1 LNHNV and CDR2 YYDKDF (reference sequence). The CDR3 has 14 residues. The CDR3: CATSGAGSTDTQYF. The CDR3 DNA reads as TGTGCCACCTCCGGGGCGGGGAGCACAGATACGCAGTATTTT.

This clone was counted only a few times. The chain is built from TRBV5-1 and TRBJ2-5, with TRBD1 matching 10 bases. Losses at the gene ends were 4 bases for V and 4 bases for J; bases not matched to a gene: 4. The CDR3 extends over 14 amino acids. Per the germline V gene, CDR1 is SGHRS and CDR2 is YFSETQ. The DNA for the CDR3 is TGCGCCAGCAGCCCCGGGACAGGGGTAGAGACCCAGTACTTC. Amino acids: CASSPGTGVETQYF.